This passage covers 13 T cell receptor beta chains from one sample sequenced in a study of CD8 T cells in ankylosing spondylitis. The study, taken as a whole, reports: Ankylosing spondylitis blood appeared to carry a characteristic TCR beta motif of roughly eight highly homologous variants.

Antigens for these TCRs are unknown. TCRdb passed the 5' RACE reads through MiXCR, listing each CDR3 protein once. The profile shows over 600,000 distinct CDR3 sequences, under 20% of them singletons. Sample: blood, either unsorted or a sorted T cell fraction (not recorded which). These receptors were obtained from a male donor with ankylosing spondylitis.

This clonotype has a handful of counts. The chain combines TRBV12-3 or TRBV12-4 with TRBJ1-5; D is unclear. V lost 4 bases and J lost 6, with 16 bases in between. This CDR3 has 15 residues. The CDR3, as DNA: TGTGCCAGCAGTTATGGGATAGACCGGTCTCAGCCCCAGCATTTT. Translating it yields CASSYGIDRSQPQHF.

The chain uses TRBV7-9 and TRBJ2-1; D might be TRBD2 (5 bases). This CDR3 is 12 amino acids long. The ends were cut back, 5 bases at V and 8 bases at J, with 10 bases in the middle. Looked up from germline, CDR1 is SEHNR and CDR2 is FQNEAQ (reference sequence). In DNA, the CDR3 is TGTGCCAGCAGCCGGACTGGGGATGAGCAGTTCTTC. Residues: CASSRTGDEQFF.

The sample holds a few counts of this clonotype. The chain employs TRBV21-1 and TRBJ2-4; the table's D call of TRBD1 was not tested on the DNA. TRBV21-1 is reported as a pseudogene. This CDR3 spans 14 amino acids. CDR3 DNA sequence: TGTGCCAGCCCCCCCCGGACAGGGAAAAACATTCAGTACTTC. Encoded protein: CASPPRTGKNIQYF.

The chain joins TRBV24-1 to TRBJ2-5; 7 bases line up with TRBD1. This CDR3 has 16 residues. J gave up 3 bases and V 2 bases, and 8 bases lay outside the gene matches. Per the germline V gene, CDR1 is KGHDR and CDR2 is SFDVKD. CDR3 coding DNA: TGTGCCACCAGTGATTCTATCCGACAGGGAAAAGAGACCCAGTACTTC. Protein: CATSDSIRQGKETQYF.

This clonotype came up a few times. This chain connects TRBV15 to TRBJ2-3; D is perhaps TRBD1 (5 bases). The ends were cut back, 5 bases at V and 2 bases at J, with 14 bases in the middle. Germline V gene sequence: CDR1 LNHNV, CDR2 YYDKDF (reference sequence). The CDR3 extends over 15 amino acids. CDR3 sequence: CATSPKGPHTDTQYF. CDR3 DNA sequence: TGTGCCACCAGCCCCAAGGGGCCCCACACAGATACGCAGTATTTT.

CDR3 DNA: TGTGCCAGCAGCTTAATACTCGGGGAGGCCCTCCACTTT. It specifies CASSLILGEALHF. V gene TRBV11-3 combines with J gene TRBJ1-6; D unresolved. Trimming removed 2 bases at V and 14 bases at J, with 13 bases between. The germline V gene has CDR1 SGHNT and CDR2 YENEEA. The CDR3 runs 13 residues. Complete variable domain (other parts from reference TRBV11-3 and TRBJ1-6): EAGVVQSPRYKIIEKKQPVAFWCNPISGHNTLYWYLQNLGQGPELLIRYENEEAVDDSQLPKDRFSAERLKGVDSTLKIQPAELGDSAVYLCASSLILGEALHFGNGTRLTVT.

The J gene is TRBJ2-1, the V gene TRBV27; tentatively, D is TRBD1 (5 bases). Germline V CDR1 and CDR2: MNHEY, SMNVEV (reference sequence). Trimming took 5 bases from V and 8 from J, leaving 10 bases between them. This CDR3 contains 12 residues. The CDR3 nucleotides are TGTGCCAGCAGTCTATTGGGGCATGAGCAGTTCTTC. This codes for CASSLLGHEQFF.

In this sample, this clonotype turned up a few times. The CDR3 nucleotides read TGCAGTGCTAGAGATAAGGATAGGGGGCTCGCGGGGGAGCAGTACTTC. Its protein product is CSARDKDRGLAGEQYF. This sequence joins TRBV20-1 and TRBJ2-7, with D maybe TRBD1 (7 bases). The CDR3 is 16 residues long. From germline, CDR1 is DFQATT and CDR2 SNEGSKA (reference sequence). V gave up 0 bases and J gave up 7 bases, with 22 bases separating them.

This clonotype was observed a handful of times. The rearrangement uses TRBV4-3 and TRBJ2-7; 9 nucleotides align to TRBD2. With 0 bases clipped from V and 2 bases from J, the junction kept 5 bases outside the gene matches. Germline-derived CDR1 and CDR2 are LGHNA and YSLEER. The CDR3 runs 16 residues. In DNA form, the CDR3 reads TGCGCCAGCAGCCAAGACATAGCGGGAGCCCCCTACGAGCAGTACTTC. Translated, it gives CASSQDIAGAPYEQYF.

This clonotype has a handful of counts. The CDR3 region is CASSSRGTGTHEQYF. The CDR3 DNA reads as TGTGCCAGCAGCTCCCGTGGGACAGGGACCCACGAGCAGTACTTC. The chain recombines TRBV28 with TRBJ2-7; TRBD1 matches at 9 bases. Germline V gives CDR1 MDHEN, CDR2 SYDVKM. V gave up 6 bases and J gave up 5 bases; unmatched junction bases: 11. This CDR3 is 15 amino acids long.

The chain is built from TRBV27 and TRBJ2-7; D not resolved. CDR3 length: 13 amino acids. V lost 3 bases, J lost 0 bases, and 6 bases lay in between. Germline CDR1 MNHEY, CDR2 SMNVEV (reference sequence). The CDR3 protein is CASSFYNSYEQYF. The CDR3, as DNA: TGTGCCAGCAGTTTTTACAACTCCTACGAGCAGTACTTC.

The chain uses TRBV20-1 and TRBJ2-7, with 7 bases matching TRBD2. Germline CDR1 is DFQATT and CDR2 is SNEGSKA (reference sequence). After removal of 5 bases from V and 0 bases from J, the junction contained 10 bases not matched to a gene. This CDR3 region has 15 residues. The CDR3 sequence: CSADGGLQSSYEQYF. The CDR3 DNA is TGCAGTGCTGACGGGGGACTACAGAGCTCCTACGAGCAGTACTTC.

The CDR3 coding sequence is TGTGCCAGCAGTGAAGCTGGGACAGGGTCGATGGCCCAGCATTTT. Protein sequence: CASSEAGTGSMAQHF. The chain recombines TRBV6-1 with TRBJ1-5; 9 nucleotides match TRBD1. Unmatched junction bases numbered 8, after V lost 0 bases and J lost 11 bases. There are 15 residues in the CDR3. Per germline, CDR1 MNHNS and CDR2 SASEGT.